This T cell receptor (beta chain) appears in the sequencing data of a study of neoadjuvant anti-PD-1 for oral cavity cancer. Across the whole study: Non-progressing patients received a fourth nivolumab dose near day 43, then surgery on days 50-56.

General observations from the study: Higher pretreatment Treg/Th17 ratios tracked higher pretreatment blood clonality.

Germline V gives CDR1 SGHRS, CDR2 YFSETQ. The CDR3 is 18 amino acids. J gave up 6 bases and V 4 bases, and 15 bases lay outside the gene matches. Some clones are missing from TCRdb's copy, which holds only in-frame ones; the method was immunoSEQ multiplex PCR. This sample has approximately 15,000 clones; about 70% occur once, and the top ten carry 2.5% to 3%. Comments on this clone: The antigen is undetermined.

PBMCs were not maintained or expanded in culture before analysis. The sequencing used PBMCs, collected before nivolumab (anti-PD-1) treatment. V gene TRBV5-1 combines with J gene TRBJ2-2; the match to TRBD2 covers 10 bases. This clonotype originated in a person between 40 and 85 years old with oral cavity squamous cell carcinoma. The DNA for the CDR3 is TGCGCCAGCAGCCCGCCGGTAGCGGGAGGTGGGTCTGCCGGGGAGCTGTTTTTT. Translated: CASSPPVAGGGSAGELFF.